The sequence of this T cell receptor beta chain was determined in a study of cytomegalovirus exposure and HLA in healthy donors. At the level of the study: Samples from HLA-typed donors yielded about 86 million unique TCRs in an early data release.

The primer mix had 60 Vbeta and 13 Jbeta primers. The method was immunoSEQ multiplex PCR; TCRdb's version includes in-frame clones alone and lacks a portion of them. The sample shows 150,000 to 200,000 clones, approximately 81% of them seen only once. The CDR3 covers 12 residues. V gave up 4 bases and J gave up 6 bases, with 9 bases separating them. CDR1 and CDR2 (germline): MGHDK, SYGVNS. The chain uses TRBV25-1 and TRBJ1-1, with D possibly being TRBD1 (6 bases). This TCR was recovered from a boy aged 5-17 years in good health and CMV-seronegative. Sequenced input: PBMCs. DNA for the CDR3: TGTGCCAGCAGTGGACAGGTTCCTGAAGCTTTCTTT. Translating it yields CASSGQVPEAFF.